This T cell receptor beta chain was sequenced for a study of CXCR3-negative and CXCR3-positive naive CD8 T cells. Carrying UMI labels, the TRB cDNA libraries were prepared through 5' RACE. Each CDR3 protein gets one entry in TCRdb, which reprocessed the 5' RACE reads and gives no DNA. The sample holds 45,000 to 70,000 distinct CDR3 sequences. The length of the CDR3 is 15 residues. Germline V lookup: CDR1 SGDLS, CDR2 YYNGEE. About this clonotype itself: Its target is unknown.

Notes on the study in general: Most assays used freshly isolated PBMCs, as cryopreservation partially reduced CXCR3. Both naive subsets had comparably high diversity; memory CD8+ cells much lower.

The receptor comes from a human donor in good health. Some clones in this sample may be carry-over from other donors' samples. V usage is TRBV9 and J usage is TRBJ1-2; there is no DNA to check the TCRdb D call of TRBD1. Specimen: memory CD8+ T cells from blood. The chain's CDR3 is CASSVTDRVFDGYTF.